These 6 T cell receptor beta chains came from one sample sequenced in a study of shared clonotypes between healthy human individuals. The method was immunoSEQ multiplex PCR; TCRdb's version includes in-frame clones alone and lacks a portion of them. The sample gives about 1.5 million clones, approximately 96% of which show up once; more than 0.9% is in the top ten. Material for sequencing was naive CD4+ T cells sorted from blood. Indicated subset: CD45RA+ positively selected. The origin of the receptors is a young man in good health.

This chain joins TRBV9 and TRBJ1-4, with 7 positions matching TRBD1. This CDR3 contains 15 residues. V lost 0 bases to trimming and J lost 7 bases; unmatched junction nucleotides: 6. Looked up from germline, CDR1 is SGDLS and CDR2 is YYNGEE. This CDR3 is CASSVAGGRLEKLFF. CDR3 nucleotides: TGTGCCAGCAGCGTAGCAGGGGGAAGACTTGAAAAACTGTTTTTT. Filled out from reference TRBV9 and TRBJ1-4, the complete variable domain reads DSGVTQTPKHLITATGQRVTLRCSPRSGDLSVYWYQQSLDQGLQFLIQYYNGEERAKGNILERFSAQQFPDLHSELNLSSLELGDSALYFCASSVAGGRLEKLFFGSGTQLSVL.

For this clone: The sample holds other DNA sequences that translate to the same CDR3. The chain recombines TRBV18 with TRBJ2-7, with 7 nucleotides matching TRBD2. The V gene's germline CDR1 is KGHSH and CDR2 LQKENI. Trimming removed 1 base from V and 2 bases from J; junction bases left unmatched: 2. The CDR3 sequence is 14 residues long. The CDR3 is CASSPRGGAYEQYF. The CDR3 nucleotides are TGTGCCAGCTCACCACGGGGGGGAGCCTACGAGCAGTACTTC. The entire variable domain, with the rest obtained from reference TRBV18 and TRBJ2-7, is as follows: NAGVMQNPRHLVRRRGQEARLRCSPMKGHSHVYWYRQLPEEGLKFMVYLQKENIIDESGMPKERFSAEFPKEGPSILRIQQVVRGDSAAYFCASSPRGGAYEQYFGPGTRLTVT.

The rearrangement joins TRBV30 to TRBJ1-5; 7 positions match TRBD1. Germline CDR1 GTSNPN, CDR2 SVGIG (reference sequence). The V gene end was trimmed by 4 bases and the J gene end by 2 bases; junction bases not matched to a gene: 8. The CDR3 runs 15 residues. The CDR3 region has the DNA TGTGCCTGGAAAATACAGGGGTTGGGCAATCAGCCCCAGCATTTT. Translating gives CAWKIQGLGNQPQHF.

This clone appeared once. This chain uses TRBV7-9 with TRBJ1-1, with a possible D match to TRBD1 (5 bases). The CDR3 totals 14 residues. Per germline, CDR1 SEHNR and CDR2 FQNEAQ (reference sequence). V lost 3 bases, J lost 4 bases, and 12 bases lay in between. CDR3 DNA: TGTGCCAGCAGCTTTCCAGGGATTACCACTGAAGCTTTCTTT. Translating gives CASSFPGITTEAFF.

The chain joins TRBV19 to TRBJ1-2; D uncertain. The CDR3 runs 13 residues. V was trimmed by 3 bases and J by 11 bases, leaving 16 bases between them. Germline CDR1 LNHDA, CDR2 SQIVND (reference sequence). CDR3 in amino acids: CASSIFVPPSYTF. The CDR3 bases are TGTGCCAGTAGTATTTTCGTCCCCCCAAGTTACACCTTC.

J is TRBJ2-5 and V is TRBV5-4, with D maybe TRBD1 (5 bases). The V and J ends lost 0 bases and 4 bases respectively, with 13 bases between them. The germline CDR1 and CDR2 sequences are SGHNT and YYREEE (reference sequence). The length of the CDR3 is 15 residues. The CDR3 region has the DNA TGTGCCAGCAGCTTGGTGGCCAGGGCAGGAGAGACCCAGTACTTC. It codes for CASSLVARAGETQYF.